This TCR beta chain was identified in a study of T-cell memory formation after mild COVID-19. At the level of the study: The study found TCR clusters largely donor specific.

Study findings and constraints: Several responding clones turned up in pre-infection memory, indicating that cross-reactive memory may have taken part.

This clonotype has only a few counts. What it recognizes is unknown. At one boundary the junction diverges from the germline segment, which might be a read error. CDR1 and CDR2 (germline): MNHEY, SMNVEV (reference sequence). The CDR3 contains 12 residues. MiXCR, run by TCRdb on the 5' RACE reads, gives a single entry per CDR3 protein. The table records roughly 610,000 distinct CDR3 sequences, 15% to 20% of them present only once. The receptor comes from an adult woman who had mild COVID-19 (a few samples of this study predate the infection). Cell type and time point are not known. Sequencing was performed on PBMCs or a T cell subset sorted from them (not recorded which). V is TRBV27 and J is TRBJ1-1; D gene uncertain. CDR3 bases: TGTGCCAGCAGTCAGACGAACAGTGAAGCTTTCTTT. Translation gives CASSQTNSEAFF.